This is a list of T cell receptor beta chains from one sample in a study of blood T cell repertoires in COVID-19. Data came from immunoSEQ multiplex PCR; TCRdb stores just in-frame clones and leaves some out. The sample holds under 200,000 clones, roughly 87% seen once. Sequenced: peripheral blood. Source of these receptors: a woman aged 55-70 years who had recovered from COVID-19. The conserved cysteine and the conserved F or W are not part of the CDR3 here. Size is omitted from some rows. Given values are once, few, many or a class for expanded clones.

CDR3	V	size
ASSITGLAQETQY	TRBV19	-
ASSLGTGDEAF	TRBV7-9	-
ASSSTSKRRDPLGDTQY	TRBV11-2	-
AWSVGGAGNTGELF	TRBV30	-
ASSQVSVPGLAGAYNEQF	TRBV3-1/TRBV3-2	-
ASSFSRGYGETQY	TRBV7-6	-
ASSFRLDRVNQPQH	TRBV7-2	-
ASSLTTGGGYEQY	TRBV3-1/TRBV3-2	-
ASSDRGRTIY	TRBV6-1	-
ASSQDRGYGGEQF	TRBV4-2	-
AISDGQRETQY	TRBV10-3	-
ASSESNGIAF	TRBV10-1	-
ASRDMGQRYEQY	TRBV6-5	-
ASSAPGSGNDYEQY	TRBV9	-
ASRSQGSSTDTQY	TRBV19	-
ACQGASYEQY	TRBV30	-
ASSPPQGAYGYT	TRBV18	once
ASSQGLAGVVDTQY	TRBV6-6	-
ASSPPLRVGNEQF	TRBV7-9	-
ASSSTASDGYT	TRBV28	-
ASSLAGVGTGELF	TRBV5-1	-
ASSLVQVEKLF	TRBV7-9	few
ASKLSLLGDNEQF	TRBV10-3	few
ASTTPGTGPNYGYT	TRBV21-1	-
ASSSWTRRGVFSYEQY	TRBV5-1	-
ASSLVPTAEAF	TRBV12-3/TRBV12-4	-
ASGLGGNEQF	TRBV12-5	-
ASSPQRGGSNEQF	TRBV18	-
ASSQTGAEAF	TRBV6-5	-
ASQTSGGYEQY	TRBV28	once
ASTPTRGSRGAF	TRBV28	-
ASRRTDTQY	TRBV27	-
ASSPRGGDEKLF	TRBV18	-
ATSRGQGNEKLF	TRBV15	-
ASSNRGLADEQF	TRBV7-9	-
ASSFYDNGYGYT	TRBV28	-
ASSEGPYMRDTQY	TRBV2	few
ASSPQSGGNYGYT	TRBV18	-
ASTSLLDTEAF	TRBV5-4	few
ASSFGGALH	TRBV12-3/TRBV12-4	few
ATSRARQGSQETQY	TRBV15	-
ASSYNNQRAFVRDTQY	TRBV6-2/TRBV6-3	-
ASSVALGGRTGGTEQF	TRBV9	-
ASNSRGQSTDTQY	TRBV3-1/TRBV3-2	-
ASSFQGPNYGYT	TRBV28	few
ASSAQRAGDSPLH	TRBV9	-
ASSQDLGLAGANPYEQY	TRBV4-2	-
ATSGSQNTEAF	TRBV24-1	-
ASSIRLDRVEAF	TRBV19	-
ASSPLGTEYQPQH	TRBV5-8	-
ASSGPSGNTIY	TRBV10-1	-
ASSIRTGGVSYEQY	TRBV19	-
ASRGQAGANQPQH	TRBV28	once
ASSFDRGPSGANVLT	TRBV5-6	once